These 7 T cell receptor beta chains came from one sample sequenced in a study of OX40 agonist ivuxolimab in advanced cancers. TCRdb's table, derived via immunoSEQ multiplex PCR, lists solely in-frame clones and lacks some. This table holds 35,000 to 50,000 clones, 82% found once. This material consisted of CD4+ or CD8+ T cells sorted from blood, taken in a trial of the OX40 agonist ivuxolimab. The receptors stem from an adult with an advanced solid tumor such as melanoma, head and neck, liver or kidney cancer.

This clone appeared a single time. The V and J genes are TRBV19 and TRBJ2-1; 7 nucleotides match TRBD2. The germline V gene has CDR1 LNHDA and CDR2 SQIVND (reference sequence). J lost 2 bases, V lost 1 base, and 2 bases had no gene match. The CDR3 runs 15 residues. The CDR3 nucleotides are TGTGCCAGTAGTATAGCGGCGGGGGCCTACAATGAGCAGTTCTTC. Translated: CASSIAAGAYNEQFF.

This rearrangement joins TRBV18 to TRBJ1-1; 9 nucleotides agree with TRBD1. V was pared by 1 base and J by 4 bases, with 1 base of the junction left unmatched. Germline CDR1 KGHSH, CDR2 LQKENI. This CDR3 region has 14 residues. The CDR3 loop reads CASSPRGQGTEAFF. The CDR3 DNA reads TGTGCCAGCTCACCACGGGGACAGGGCACTGAAGCTTTCTTT.

This chain joins TRBV10-3 and TRBJ1-1, with 7 bases identical to TRBD1. This CDR3 has 12 amino acids. Losses at the gene ends were 10 bases for V and 4 bases for J; bases not matched to a gene: 6. The germline CDR1 and CDR2 sequences are ENHRY and SYGVKD. This CDR3 is CATWTGVTEAFF. CDR3 sequence (DNA): TGTGCCACCTGGACAGGAGTCACTGAAGCTTTCTTT.

This sequence joins TRBV4-3 and TRBJ1-1; TRBD1 matches at 11 bases. V lost 0 bases, J lost 5 bases, and 8 bases stayed unmatched. The CDR3 covers 17 residues. Germline assignment: CDR1 LGHNA and CDR2 YSLEER. CDR3: CASSQEDRGQRWTEAFF. DNA of the CDR3: TGCGCCAGCAGCCAAGAGGACAGGGGGCAAAGGTGGACTGAAGCTTTCTTT.

This chain uses TRBV2 with TRBJ1-3; D is possibly TRBD1 (6 bases). The V end was cut by 3 bases, the J end by 2 bases, with 17 bases between. Germline V gives CDR1 SNHLY, CDR2 FYNNEI. The CDR3 has 17 residues. In DNA form, the CDR3 reads TGTGCCAGCAGTGAGATCCTACAGGGTCGTACTGGAAACACCATATATTTT. As protein: CASSEILQGRTGNTIYF.

With regard to this clone: An end of the junction does not agree with germline; a read error may underlie this. The chain has TRBV7-9 and TRBJ1-1; D is unclear. CDR3 length: 12 residues. Germline-derived CDR1 and CDR2 are SEHNR and FQNEAQ (reference sequence). As DNA, the CDR3 is TGTGCCAGCAGGTTAGCCACCCCTGAAGCTTTCTTT. Translated, it gives CASRLATPEAFF.

This chain connects TRBV21-1 to TRBJ1-6. TRBV21-1 constitutes a pseudogene. The CDR3 contains 14 residues. For the CDR3, the DNA is TGTGCCAGCAGCAACCGAGGGAGTAATTCACCCCTCCACTTT. Translated: CASSNRGSNSPLHF.